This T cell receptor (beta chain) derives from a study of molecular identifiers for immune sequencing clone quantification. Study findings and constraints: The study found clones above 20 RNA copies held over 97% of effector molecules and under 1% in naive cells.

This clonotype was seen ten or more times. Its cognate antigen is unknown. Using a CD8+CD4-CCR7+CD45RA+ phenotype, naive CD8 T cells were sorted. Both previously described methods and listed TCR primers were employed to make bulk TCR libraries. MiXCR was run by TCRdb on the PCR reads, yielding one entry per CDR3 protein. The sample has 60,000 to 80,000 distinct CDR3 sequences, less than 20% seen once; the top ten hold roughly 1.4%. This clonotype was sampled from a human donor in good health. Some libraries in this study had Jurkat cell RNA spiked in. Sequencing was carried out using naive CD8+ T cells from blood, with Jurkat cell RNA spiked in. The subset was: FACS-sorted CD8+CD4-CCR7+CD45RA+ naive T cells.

CDR3 nucleotides: TGTGCCAGCAGCCCCGCTAGCGGGAACACCGGGGAGCTGTTTTTT. Amino acids: CASSPASGNTGELFF. The J gene is TRBJ2-2, the V gene TRBV9, with 7 bases aligning to TRBD2. V dropped 4 bases and J dropped 1; count of bases not matched to a gene: 4. The CDR3 spans 15 residues. CDR1 and CDR2 from the germline V gene are SGDLS and YYNGEE.